Included here is one TCR beta chain sequence, with context. Its target is not known. This sample was taken from a study of cytomegalovirus exposure and HLA in healthy donors. The donors were healthy bone marrow donors. The germline CDR1 and CDR2 sequences are MGHRA and YSYEKL. This CDR3 has 16 amino acids. The V and J ends lost 0 bases and 6 bases respectively, with 15 bases between them. Findings and caveats of the study: Among the sequence variants, a highly shared cluster was likely an artifact of sequencing. Later analysis identified some 16,000 TCR beta sequences associated with HLA alleles, using a false discovery rate threshold of 0.05.

60 Vbeta and 13 Jbeta primers were used in PCR. Assay: immunoSEQ multiplex PCR; the TCRdb copy retains only in-frame clones and omits some. Among around 100,000 clones listed, just under 75% were seen once. The sequenced sample consisted of PBMCs. This sequence joins TRBV4-1 and TRBJ2-1; D is possibly TRBD1 (5 bases). This clonotype was sampled from a man in his fifties or sixties in good health and CMV-seropositive. For the CDR3, the DNA is TGCGCCAGCAGCCAAGAAAACTGGCAGGGTCCCAATGAGCAGTTCTTC. Translated: CASSQENWQGPNEQFF.